The 10 T cell receptor beta chains given below trace back to one sample, sequenced in a study of HIV-infected children after antiretroviral therapy interruption. A 3' RACE protocol on RNA, with unique molecular identifiers, produced the TCR library. Using its own MiXCR run on the 3' RACE reads, TCRdb lists one record per CDR3 protein. The sample holds some 41,000 distinct CDR3 sequences, under 8% seen once. Stated treatment: PENTA 11 planned treatment interruption arm or continuous ART arm. The specimen was CD45RA+ CD4+ T cells from PBMCs, pooled from several time points, collected from a donor given antiretroviral therapy, either interrupted or continuous. Documented subset: naive CD4+ CD45RA+ CD45RO- T cells. Source of these receptors: a pool of human donors with HIV.

This clonotype was observed many times. The gene calls are TRBV6-2 or TRBV6-3 and TRBJ1-2, with D hard to call. Germline-derived CDR1 and CDR2 are MNHEY and SVGEGT. CDR3 size: 13 residues. The V gene lost 4 bases and the J gene lost 0 bases, with 6 bases spanning the gap. The CDR3 loop is CASSSRANYGYTF. In DNA, the CDR3 is TGTGCCAGCAGTTCGAGGGCTAACTATGGCTACACCTTC.

The table lists this clonotype with many counts. The genes are TRBV20-1 and TRBJ2-7; D may be TRBD2 (5 bases). The CDR3 runs 15 residues. V gave up 3 bases and J gave up 0 bases, with 15 bases separating them. Germline V lookup: CDR1 DFQATT, CDR2 SNEGSKA (reference sequence). The DNA of the CDR3 is TGCAGTGCTAGGACGTTAGCGACCCTCTCCTACGAGCAGTACTTC. Translating it yields CSARTLATLSYEQYF.

This clonotype was recorded many times. V gene TRBV28 combines with J gene TRBJ1-2, with D perhaps matching TRBD1 (6 bases). The CDR3 loop spans 16 amino acids. V lost 6 bases and J 2 bases, leaving 19 bases between the germline ends. CDR1 is MDHEN, CDR2 SYDVKM, per germline. CDR3 DNA sequence: TGTGCCAGCAGCCCTAGTGGCACAGGGCCCAACTATGGCTACACCTTC. It specifies CASSPSGTGPNYGYTF.

This clonotype was counted at least ten times. This sequence joins TRBV11-2 and TRBJ2-5; 8 bases fit TRBD2. The CDR3 has 14 residues. CDR1 is SGHAT, CDR2 FQNNGV, per germline. The V and J ends lost 5 bases and 5 bases, in that order; junction bases with no gene match: 7. Here the CDR3 reads CASSRLTSAETQYF. CDR3 nucleotide sequence: TGTGCCAGCAGCAGGCTGACTAGCGCGGAGACCCAGTACTTC.

This clonotype was observed many times. The chain carries TRBV11-2 and TRBJ2-1; D possibly corresponds to TRBD1 (6 bases). Trimming left V 2 bases short and J 10 bases short, with 15 bases between. The CDR3 is 14 amino acids. Germline CDR1 SGHAT, CDR2 FQNNGV. As DNA, the CDR3 is TGTGCCAGCAGCTTACACCTACAGGGCTCGGAGCAGTTCTTC. Encoded protein: CASSLHLQGSEQFF.

The chain has TRBV4-3 and TRBJ1-4, with 8 bases identical to TRBD1. The CDR3 spans 15 residues. V lost 1 base and J lost 2; bases outside the gene matches: 0. CDR1 LGHNA and CDR2 YSLEER come from the germline V gene. The DNA of the CDR3 is TGCGCCAGCAGCCAAGGGACAGGGACTAATGAAAAACTGTTTTTT. Amino acids: CASSQGTGTNEKLFF.

This clonotype was recorded at least ten times. This sequence joins TRBV20-1 and TRBJ2-1, with 12 nucleotides matching TRBD2. Trimming cost V 3 bases and J 2 bases; bases outside gene matches: 8. Per germline, CDR1 DFQATT and CDR2 SNEGSKA (reference sequence). The CDR3 totals 17 residues. The CDR3 reads CSASSLTSGSTYNEQFF. CDR3 coding DNA: TGCAGTGCTAGCTCCCTGACTAGCGGGAGCACCTACAATGAGCAGTTCTTC.

This clonotype was detected ten times or more. The chain has TRBV12-3 or TRBV12-4 and TRBJ1-1, with TRBD1 matching over 7 bases. The trim removed 2 bases at V and 1 base at J, leaving 16 bases unmatched. This CDR3 is 19 amino acids long. The DNA for the CDR3 is TGTGCCAGCAGTTTACAGGGGGGACCTCTCTTCTCTAGGAACACTGAAGCTTTCTTT. This codes for CASSLQGGPLFSRNTEAFF.

This clonotype has ten or more counts. The chain carries TRBV7-9 and TRBJ1-6; D gene uncertain. CDR3 length: 14 amino acids. The germline gives CDR1 SEHNR, CDR2 FQNEAQ (reference sequence). With 3 bases removed from V and 7 bases from J, the gap between germline ends came to 10 bases. CDR3 sequence (DNA): TGTGCCAGCAGCTTTTTACAAAGCAATTCACCCCTCCACTTT. This sequence encodes CASSFLQSNSPLHF.

There are many counts of this clonotype. The V and J genes are TRBV5-4 and TRBJ2-3; no clear D. The CDR3 spans 14 residues. With 7 bases removed from V and 6 bases from J, the gap between germline ends came to 18 bases. Looked up from germline, CDR1 is SGHNT and CDR2 is YYREEE (reference sequence). This CDR3 is CASAWGTYSDTQYF. Here the CDR3 DNA reads TGTGCCAGCGCGTGGGGAACTTACTCTGATACGCAGTATTTT.